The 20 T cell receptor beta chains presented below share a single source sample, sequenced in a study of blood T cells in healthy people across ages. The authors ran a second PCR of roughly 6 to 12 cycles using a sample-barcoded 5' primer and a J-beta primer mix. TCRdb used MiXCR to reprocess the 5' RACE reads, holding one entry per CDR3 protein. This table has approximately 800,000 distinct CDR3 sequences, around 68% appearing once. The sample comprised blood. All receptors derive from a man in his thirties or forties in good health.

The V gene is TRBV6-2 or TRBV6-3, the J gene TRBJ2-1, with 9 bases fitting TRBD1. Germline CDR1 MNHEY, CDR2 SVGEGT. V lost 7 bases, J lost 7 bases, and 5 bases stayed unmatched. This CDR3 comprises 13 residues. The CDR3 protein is CASTGTGRNEQFF. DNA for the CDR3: TGTGCCAGCACCGGGACAGGGAGGAATGAGCAGTTCTTC.

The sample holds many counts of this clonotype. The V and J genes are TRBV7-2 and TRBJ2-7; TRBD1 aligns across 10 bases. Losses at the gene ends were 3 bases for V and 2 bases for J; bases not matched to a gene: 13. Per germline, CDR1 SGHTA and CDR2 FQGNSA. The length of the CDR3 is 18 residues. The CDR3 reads CASSFQTVGTGDPYEQYF. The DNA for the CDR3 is TGTGCCAGCAGCTTCCAGACCGTAGGGACAGGGGATCCCTACGAGCAGTACTTC. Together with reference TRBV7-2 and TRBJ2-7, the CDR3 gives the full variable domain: GAGVSQSPSNKVTEKGKDVELRCDPISGHTALYWYRQSLGQGLEFLIYFQGNSAPDKSGLPSDRFSAERTGGSVSTLTIQRTQQEDSAVYLCASSFQTVGTGDPYEQYFGPGTRLTVT.

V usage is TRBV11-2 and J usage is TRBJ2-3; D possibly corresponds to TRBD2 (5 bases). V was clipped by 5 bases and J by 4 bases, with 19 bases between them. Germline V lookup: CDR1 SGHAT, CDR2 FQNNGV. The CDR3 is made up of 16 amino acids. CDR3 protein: CASSPRASWSADTQYF. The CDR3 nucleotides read TGTGCCAGCAGCCCCCGGGCTAGCTGGTCGGCAGATACGCAGTATTTT.

CDR3 coding DNA: TGTGCTTATCCTGCCAGGACCACAGATACGCAGTATTTT. It translates to CAYPARTTDTQYF. V and J are TRBV2 and TRBJ2-3; no clear D. The germline V gene encodes CDR1 SNHLY and CDR2 FYNNEI. This CDR3 region has 13 residues. The variable domain in full, with the rest retrieved from reference TRBV2 and TRBJ2-3, is EPEVTQTPSHQVTQMGQEVILRCVPISNHLYFYWYRQILGQKVEFLVSFYNNEISEKSEIFDDQFSVERPDGSNFTLKIRSTKLEDSAMYFCAYPARTTDTQYFGPGTRLTVL.

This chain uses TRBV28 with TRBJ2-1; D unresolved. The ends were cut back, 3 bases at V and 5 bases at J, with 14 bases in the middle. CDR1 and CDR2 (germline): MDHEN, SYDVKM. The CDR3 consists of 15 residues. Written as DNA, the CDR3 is TGTGCCAGCAGTTTGGTCCTAGGAAAACACAATGAGCAGTTCTTC. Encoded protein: CASSLVLGKHNEQFF.

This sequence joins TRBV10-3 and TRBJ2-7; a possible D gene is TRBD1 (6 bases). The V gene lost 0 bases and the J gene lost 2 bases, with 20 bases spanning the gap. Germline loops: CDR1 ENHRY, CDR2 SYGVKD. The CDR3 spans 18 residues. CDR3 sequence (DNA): TGTGCCATCAGTGAGTCGGGGCTCGCGCAGGGGTCAACCTACGAGCAGTACTTC. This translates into CAISESGLAQGSTYEQYF.

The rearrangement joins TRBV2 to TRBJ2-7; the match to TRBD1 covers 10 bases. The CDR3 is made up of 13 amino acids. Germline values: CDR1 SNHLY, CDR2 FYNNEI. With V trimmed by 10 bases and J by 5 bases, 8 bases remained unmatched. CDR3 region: CAITGQGIHEQYF. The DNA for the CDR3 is TGTGCCATAACGGGACAGGGGATCCACGAGCAGTACTTC.

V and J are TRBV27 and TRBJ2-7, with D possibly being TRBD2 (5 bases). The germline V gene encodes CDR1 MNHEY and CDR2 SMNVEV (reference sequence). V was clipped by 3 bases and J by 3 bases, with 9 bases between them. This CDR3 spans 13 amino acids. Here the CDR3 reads CASSFGINYEQYF. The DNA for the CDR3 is TGTGCCAGCAGTTTCGGGATAAACTACGAGCAGTACTTC.

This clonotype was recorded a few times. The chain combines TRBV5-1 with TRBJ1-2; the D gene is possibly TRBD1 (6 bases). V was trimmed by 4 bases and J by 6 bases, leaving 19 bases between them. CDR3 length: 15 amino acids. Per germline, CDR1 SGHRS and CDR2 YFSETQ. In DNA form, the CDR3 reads TGCGCCAGCAGCCCAGCTGGGGGGGGCGTCAATGGCTACACCTTC. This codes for CASSPAGGGVNGYTF.

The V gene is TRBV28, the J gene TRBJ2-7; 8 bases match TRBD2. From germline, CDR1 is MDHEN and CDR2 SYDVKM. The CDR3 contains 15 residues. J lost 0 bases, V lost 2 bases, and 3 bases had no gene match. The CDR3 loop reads CASSLAGGISYEQYF. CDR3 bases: TGTGCCAGCAGTTTAGCGGGGGGCATCTCCTACGAGCAGTACTTC. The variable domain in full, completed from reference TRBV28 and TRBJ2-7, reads DVKVTQSSRYLVKRTGEKVFLECVQDMDHENMFWYRQDPGLGLRLIYFSYDVKMKEKGDIPEGYSVSREKKERFSLILESASTNQTSMYLCASSLAGGISYEQYFGPGTRLTVT.

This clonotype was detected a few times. The CDR3 protein is CSARTSVYNEQFF. The CDR3 DNA reads as TGCAGCGCTCGGACTAGCGTTTACAATGAGCAGTTCTTC. This chain links TRBV29-1 with TRBJ2-1; 9 bases are a match to TRBD2. The V gene's germline CDR1 is SQVTM and CDR2 ANQGSEA. The CDR3 length is 13 residues. V gave up 7 bases and J gave up 4 bases; unmatched junction bases: 5.

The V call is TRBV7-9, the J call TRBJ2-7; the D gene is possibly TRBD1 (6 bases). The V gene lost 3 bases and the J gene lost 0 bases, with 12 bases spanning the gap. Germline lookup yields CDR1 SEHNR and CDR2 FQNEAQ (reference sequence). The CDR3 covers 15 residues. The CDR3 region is CASSFLDSDSYEQYF. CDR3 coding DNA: TGTGCCAGCAGCTTTCTGGACAGCGACTCCTACGAGCAGTACTTC.

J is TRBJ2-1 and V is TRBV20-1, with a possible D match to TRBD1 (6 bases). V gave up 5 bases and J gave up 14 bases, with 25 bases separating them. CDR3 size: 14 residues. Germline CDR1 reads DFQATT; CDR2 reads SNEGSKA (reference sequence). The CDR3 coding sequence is TGCAGTGCTTCCAACCCCTGGGGGCTAGCCGGGGAGTTCTTC. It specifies CSASNPWGLAGEFF.

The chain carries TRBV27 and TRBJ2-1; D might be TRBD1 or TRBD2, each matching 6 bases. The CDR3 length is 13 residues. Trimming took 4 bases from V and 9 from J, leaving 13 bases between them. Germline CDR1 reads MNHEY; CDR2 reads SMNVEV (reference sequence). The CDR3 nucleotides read TGTGCCAGCAGTTATGCCAGGGGAGGTGAGCAGTTCTTC. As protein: CASSYARGGEQFF.

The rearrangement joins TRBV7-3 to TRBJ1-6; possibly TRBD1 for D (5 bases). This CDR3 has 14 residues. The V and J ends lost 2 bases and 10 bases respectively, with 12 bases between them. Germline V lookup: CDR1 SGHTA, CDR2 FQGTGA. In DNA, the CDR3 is TGTGCCAGCAGCTTACATGGGGGGAACTCACCCCTCCACTTT. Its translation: CASSLHGGNSPLHF.

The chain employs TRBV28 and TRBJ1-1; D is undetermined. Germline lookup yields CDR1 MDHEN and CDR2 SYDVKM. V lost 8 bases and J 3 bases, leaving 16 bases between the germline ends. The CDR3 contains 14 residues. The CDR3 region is CASGKQLLDTEAFF. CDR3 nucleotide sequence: TGTGCCAGCGGGAAACAGCTTCTGGACACTGAAGCTTTCTTT.

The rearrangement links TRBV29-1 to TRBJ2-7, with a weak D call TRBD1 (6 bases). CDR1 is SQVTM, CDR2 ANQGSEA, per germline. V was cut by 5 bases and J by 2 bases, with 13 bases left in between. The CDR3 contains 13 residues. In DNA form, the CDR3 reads TGCAGCGTTAGGCCAGGGGACACCTACGAGCAGTACTTC. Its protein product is CSVRPGDTYEQYF.

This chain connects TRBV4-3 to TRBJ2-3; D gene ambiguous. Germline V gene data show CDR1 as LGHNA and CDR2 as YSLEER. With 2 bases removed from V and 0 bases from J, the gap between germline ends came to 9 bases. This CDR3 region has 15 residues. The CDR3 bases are TGCGCCAGCAGCCAAAGGCCTGGTAGCACAGATACGCAGTATTTT. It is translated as CASSQRPGSTDTQYF.

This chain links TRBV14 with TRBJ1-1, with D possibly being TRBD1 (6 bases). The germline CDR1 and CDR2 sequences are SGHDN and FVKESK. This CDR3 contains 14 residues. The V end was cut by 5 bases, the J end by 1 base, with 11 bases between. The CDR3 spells CASSYVQGNTEAFF. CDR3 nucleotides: TGTGCCAGCAGCTACGTACAGGGGAACACTGAAGCTTTCTTT.

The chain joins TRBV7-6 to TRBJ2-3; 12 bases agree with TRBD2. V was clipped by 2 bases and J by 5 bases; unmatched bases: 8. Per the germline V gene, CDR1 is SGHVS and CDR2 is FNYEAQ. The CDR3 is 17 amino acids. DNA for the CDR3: TGTGCCAGCAGCTTACTAGCTAGCGGGGGGGCCTTAGATACGCAGTATTTT. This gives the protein CASSLLASGGALDTQYF.